The rows below give T cell receptor beta chains drawn from one sample of a study of cytomegalovirus exposure and HLA in healthy donors. Using immunoSEQ multiplex PCR, the repertoire was profiled, and TCRdb retains in-frame clones only, with some absent. Of about 190,000 clones in the sample, around 82% were seen once. The sequencing input was PBMCs. Receptors were obtained from a boy aged 10-17 years in good health and CMV-seronegative. CDR3s leave out the opening cysteine and the closing phenylalanine or tryptophan. A D gene is named only where the DNA matches it firmly.

V gene	D gene	J gene	CDR3 protein
TRBV29-1	-	TRBJ2-3	SVRRGFGGTDTQY
TRBV9	TRBD2	TRBJ2-5	ASSARSSGWRY
TRBV6-5	-	-	ASSYAGRSYEQY
TRBV4-3	-	TRBJ1-4	ASSLRGGRGYKLF
TRBV4-1	-	TRBJ2-3	ASGAPDTQY
TRBV4-3	TRBD2	TRBJ2-1	ASSQDSGGQF
TRBV29-1	-	TRBJ1-5	SVEEARGQPQH
TRBV30	TRBD1	TRBJ1-1	ASRDRVNTEAF
TRBV30	-	TRBJ2-1	AWSTLTEQF
TRBV11-2	TRBD2	TRBJ2-7	ASSLSPSGLPYEQY
TRBV9	TRBD2	TRBJ2-1	ASSVGAGRGEQF
TRBV9	-	TRBJ2-6	ASSHISGANVLT
TRBV9	-	TRBJ1-3	ASSLGGYQNTIY
TRBV5-3	-	TRBJ1-1	ARSRQGRAF
TRBV5-6	-	TRBJ2-2	ASSFGGLVSTGELF
TRBV7-3	-	TRBJ2-2	ASSFPGGELF
TRBV9	-	TRBJ2-1	ASSVTGIPQYNEQF
TRBV27	-	TRBJ2-1	ASSLYNEQF
TRBV18	TRBD2	TRBJ2-1	ASSFNGWLAANSYNEQF
TRBV6-5	-	TRBJ1-2	ASSGGQHNYGYT
TRBV7-8	TRBD2	TRBJ2-7	ASSLATSGDYEQY
TRBV11-3	-	TRBJ2-5	ARVQETQY
TRBV6-1	-	TRBJ1-5	ASSETASNQPQH
TRBV5-1	-	TRBJ1-2	ASSLEGAYGYT
TRBV7-6	-	TRBJ2-5	ASSLVGLGGETQY
TRBV7-8	-	TRBJ2-1	ASINSQVQGSEQF
TRBV4-1	-	TRBJ1-2	ASSQVVGRGGYT
TRBV9	-	TRBJ1-6	ASSVEWLNSPLH
TRBV9	-	TRBJ2-5	ASSGGVGRGNQTQY
TRBV4-3	-	TRBJ2-3	ASSQWSGSQEGTQY
TRBV4-3	-	TRBJ1-1	ASSHRGGTEAF
TRBV5-6	TRBD2	TRBJ2-7	ASSGGLAGVREQY
TRBV5-1	-	TRBJ1-5	ASSLVAGNQPQH
TRBV9	-	TRBJ2-1	ASSENHYPYYNEQF
TRBV20-1	-	TRBJ1-2	SARVASGYT
TRBV4-1	TRBD1	TRBJ2-7	ASSQDLGQGIDEQY
TRBV4-3	-	TRBJ1-1	ASSYRVFTEAF
TRBV10-3	TRBD1	TRBJ2-7	AISESPLPGQGRDEQY
TRBV30	TRBD1	TRBJ2-3	AWSIGQENTDTQY
TRBV5-4	-	TRBJ2-1	ASSANEGNEQF
TRBV6-4	-	TRBJ1-5	ASRGQFSNQPQH
TRBV9	-	TRBJ1-4	ASSVEGGLSEKLF
TRBV2	TRBD1	TRBJ2-7	ASSDPAGGAGRTTSYEQY
TRBV5-4	-	TRBJ1-2	ASSSPRAISGYT
TRBV30	-	TRBJ1-1	AWRGLNAEAF
TRBV2	TRBD1	TRBJ2-3	ASSGDRGRTDTQY
TRBV2	-	TRBJ1-2	ASGDSGVHGYT
TRBV7-8	-	TRBJ1-5	ASSWAKSNQPQH
TRBV9	-	TRBJ2-7	ASSTADSYEQY
TRBV7-9	-	TRBJ2-1	ASSLPGVSSYNEQF
TRBV5-1	-	TRBJ2-3	ASSQGLNTDTQY
TRBV4-1	TRBD1	TRBJ1-6	ASSQGQSNSPLH
TRBV27	TRBD1	TRBJ1-2	ASSPWDSNYGYT
TRBV4-1	TRBD2	TRBJ2-7	ASSPPGGSGSYEQY
TRBV9	-	TRBJ1-4	ASNGGLPNEKLF
TRBV5-4	-	TRBJ2-7	ASSLGPGISYEQY
TRBV7-2	TRBD2	TRBJ2-5	ASSAVAGGLRRTQY